This TCR beta chain emerged from a study of blood T cell repertoires in COVID-19. Germline loops: CDR1 LGHNT, CDR2 FRNRAP. The CDR3 consists of 14 residues. Losses at the gene ends were 7 bases for V and 4 bases for J; bases not matched to a gene: 9. Some clones are missing from TCRdb's copy, which holds only in-frame ones; the method was immunoSEQ multiplex PCR. This sample yields roughly 79,000 clones, of which approximately 88% are seen a single time; 5% to 6.5% belongs to the top ten. This chain uses TRBV12-5 with TRBJ1-1, with 7 bases fitting TRBD1. The TCR comes from a woman between 45 and 65 years old with acute or convalescent COVID-19. Sample: peripheral blood. The DNA of the CDR3 is TGTGCTAGTGCCCCGGAAGGGGGCCTCACTGAAGCTTTCTTT. Amino acids: CASAPEGGLTEAFF. Together with reference TRBV12-5 and TRBJ1-1, the CDR3 gives the full variable domain: DARVTQTPRHKVTEMGQEVTMRCQPILGHNTVFWYRQTMMQGLELLAYFRNRAPLDDSGMPKDRFSAEMPDATLATLKIQPSEPRDSAVYFCASAPEGGLTEAFFGQGTRLTVV.